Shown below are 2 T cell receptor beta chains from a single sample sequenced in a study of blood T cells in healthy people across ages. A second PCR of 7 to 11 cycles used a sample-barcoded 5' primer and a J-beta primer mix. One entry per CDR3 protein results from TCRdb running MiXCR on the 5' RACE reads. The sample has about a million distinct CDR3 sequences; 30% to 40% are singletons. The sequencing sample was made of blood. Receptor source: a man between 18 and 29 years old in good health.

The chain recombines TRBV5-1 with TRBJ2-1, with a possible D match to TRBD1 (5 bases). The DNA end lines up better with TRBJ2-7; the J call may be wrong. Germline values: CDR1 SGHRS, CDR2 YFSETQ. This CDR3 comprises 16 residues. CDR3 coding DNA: TGCGCCAGCAGCTTGGGGCAGGGAAGCTCCTACAATGAGCAGTACTTC. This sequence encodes CASSLGQGSSYNEQYF.

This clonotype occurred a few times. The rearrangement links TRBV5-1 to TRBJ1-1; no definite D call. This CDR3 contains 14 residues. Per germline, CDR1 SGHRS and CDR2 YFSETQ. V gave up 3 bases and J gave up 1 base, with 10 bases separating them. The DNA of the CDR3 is TGCGCCAGCAGCTCCCTCGGTAAGAACACTGAAGCTTTCTTT. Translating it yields CASSSLGKNTEAFF.